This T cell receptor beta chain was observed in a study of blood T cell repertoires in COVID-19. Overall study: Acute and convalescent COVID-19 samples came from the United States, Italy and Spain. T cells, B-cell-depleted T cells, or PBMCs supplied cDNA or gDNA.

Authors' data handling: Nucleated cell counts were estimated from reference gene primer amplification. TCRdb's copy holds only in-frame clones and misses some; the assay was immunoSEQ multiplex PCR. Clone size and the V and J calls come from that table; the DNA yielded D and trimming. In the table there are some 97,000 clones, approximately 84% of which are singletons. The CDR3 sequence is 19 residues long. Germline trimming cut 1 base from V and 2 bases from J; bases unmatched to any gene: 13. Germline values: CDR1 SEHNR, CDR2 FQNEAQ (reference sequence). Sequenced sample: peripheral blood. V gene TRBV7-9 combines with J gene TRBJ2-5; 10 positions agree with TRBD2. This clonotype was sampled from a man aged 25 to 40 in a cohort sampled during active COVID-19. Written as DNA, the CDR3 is TGTGCCAGCAGCTTAGGGGCTAGCGGGGGCCTTTACTCTCAAGAGACCCAGTACTTC. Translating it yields CASSLGASGGLYSQETQYF.